These 32 T cell receptor beta chains share one sample of origin, sequenced in a study of blood T cell repertoires in COVID-19. Some clones are missing from TCRdb's copy, which holds only in-frame ones; the method was immunoSEQ multiplex PCR. The data contain about 170,000 clones, around 86% of them singletons. Sequencing used peripheral blood. The receptors derive from a man aged 65 to 85 with acute or convalescent COVID-19.

The rearrangement joins TRBV30 to TRBJ2-7, with TRBD1 identical over 8 bases. V lost 3 bases, J lost 2 bases, and 3 bases stayed unmatched. Germline loops: CDR1 GTSNPN, CDR2 SVGIG (reference sequence). The CDR3 consists of 13 residues. This chain's CDR3 is CAWSGTGTYEQYF. DNA for the CDR3: TGTGCCTGGAGCGGGACAGGTACCTACGAGCAGTACTTC.

The J gene is TRBJ1-2, the V gene TRBV7-2; 11 positions match TRBD1. This CDR3 spans 15 amino acids. Per the germline V gene, CDR1 is SGHTA and CDR2 is FQGNSA. Trimming at V came to 4 bases and at J to 4 bases, leaving 5 bases not matched to a gene. CDR3: CASSYGQGAGYGYTF. The CDR3 nucleotides read TGTGCCAGCAGCTACGGACAGGGGGCTGGCTATGGCTACACCTTC.

The J gene is TRBJ1-2, the V gene TRBV2; 8 nucleotides line up with TRBD1. The V and J ends lost 6 bases and 0 bases, in that order; junction bases with no gene match: 3. Per germline, CDR1 SNHLY and CDR2 FYNNEI. The CDR3 totals 14 residues. CDR3 sequence reads: CASRTQGANYGYTF. As DNA, the CDR3 is TGTGCCAGCAGGACACAGGGGGCTAACTATGGCTACACCTTC. The entire variable domain, with the rest obtained from reference TRBV2 and TRBJ1-2, is as follows: EPEVTQTPSHQVTQMGQEVILRCVPISNHLYFYWYRQILGQKVEFLVSFYNNEISEKSEIFDDQFSVERPDGSNFTLKIRSTKLEDSAMYFCASRTQGANYGYTFGSGTRLTVV.

V and J are TRBV28 and TRBJ2-5, with 8 bases fitting TRBD1. Germline V gene lookup returns CDR1 MDHEN and CDR2 SYDVKM. The junction had 9 bases not matched to a gene; V was cut back by 7 bases and J by 2 bases. CDR3 length: 15 residues. The CDR3: CASMGQGAAQETQYF. The CDR3 DNA is TGTGCCAGCATGGGTCAGGGGGCAGCACAAGAGACCCAGTACTTC.

The chain recombines TRBV5-1 with TRBJ2-5, with TRBD1 identical over 7 bases. V gave up 4 bases and J gave up 5 bases; unmatched junction bases: 14. The CDR3 is 16 amino acids. From germline, CDR1 is SGHRS and CDR2 YFSETQ. The CDR3, as DNA: TGCGCCAGCAGCCCCCGACAGGGAAGGATATGGGAGACCCAGTACTTC. Residues: CASSPRQGRIWETQYF.

The V gene is TRBV29-1, the J gene TRBJ2-3, with a weak D call TRBD2 (5 bases). Looked up from germline, CDR1 is SQVTM and CDR2 is ANQGSEA. CDR3 length: 13 amino acids. Trimming cost V 7 bases and J 1 base, with 12 bases left between them. DNA of the CDR3: TGCAGCGATAACTTGAGGGGCACAGATACGCAGTATTTT. Translating it yields CSDNLRGTDTQYF.

J is TRBJ1-1 and V is TRBV6-5, with unresolved D. CDR1 MNHEY and CDR2 SVGAGI come from the germline V gene. With 2 bases removed from V and 3 bases from J, the gap between germline ends came to 13 bases. This CDR3 is built from 15 residues. CDR3 sequence (DNA): TGTGCCAGCAGTTACAACAGCGGGTTGGACACTGAAGCTTTCTTT. This encodes CASSYNSGLDTEAFF.

The chain has TRBV11-2 and TRBJ2-7; the match to TRBD1 covers 8 bases. CDR1 and CDR2 (germline): SGHAT, FQNNGV. V shed 5 bases, J shed 3 bases, and the junction held 9 bases outside the gene matches. The CDR3 spans 15 residues. The DNA of the CDR3 is TGTGCCAGCAGCGGTGACAGGGGCGTTCTCTACGAGCAGTACTTC. This codes for CASSGDRGVLYEQYF.

The V call is TRBV28, the J call TRBJ1-2, with D possibly TRBD1 on 6 matching bases. There are 14 residues in the CDR3. V lost 4 bases, J lost 4 bases, and 13 bases lay in between. From germline, CDR1 is MDHEN and CDR2 SYDVKM. For the CDR3, the DNA is TGTGCCAGCAGTTCAAACAGGGTAGGCTATGGCTACACCTTC. This encodes CASSSNRVGYGYTF.

There are a few counts of this clone. The V gene is TRBV5-1, the J gene TRBJ2-7; 9 bases align to TRBD1. CDR3 size: 15 residues. The J segment lost 2 bases and the V segment lost 3 bases, leaving 6 bases of the junction unmatched. Germline V CDR1 and CDR2: SGHRS, YFSETQ. This CDR3 reads CASSSGQGTTYEQYF. The CDR3 coding sequence is TGCGCCAGCAGCTCTGGACAGGGGACAACCTACGAGCAGTACTTC.

The chain combines TRBV18 with TRBJ1-3, with D perhaps TRBD1 (5 bases). This CDR3 is 16 amino acids long. Trimming left V 3 bases short and J 0 bases short, with 12 bases between. The germline gives CDR1 KGHSH, CDR2 LQKENI. The CDR3 sequence is CASSPNWGSSGNTIYF. CDR3 coding DNA: TGTGCCAGCTCACCGAACTGGGGCTCCTCTGGAAACACCATATATTTT.

This sequence joins TRBV27 and TRBJ2-2, with D maybe TRBD2 (7 bases). The CDR3 consists of 13 residues. The germline V gene has CDR1 MNHEY and CDR2 SMNVEV (reference sequence). V was shortened by 1 base and J by 9 bases, with 9 bases between the two germline ends. The CDR3 loop is CASSLWGGRELFF. The CDR3 DNA follows: TGTGCCAGCAGTTTATGGGGGGGCAGGGAGCTGTTTTTT.

This chain uses TRBV29-1 with TRBJ2-1; a possible D gene is TRBD1 (6 bases). The CDR3 has 13 residues. V shed 7 bases and J shed 6 bases, with 16 bases lying between them. Germline V gene data show CDR1 as SQVTM and CDR2 as ANQGSEA. This chain's CDR3 is CSGYREVSNEQFF. CDR3 DNA sequence: TGCAGCGGGTACAGGGAAGTGTCCAATGAGCAGTTCTTC.

The chain joins TRBV5-1 to TRBJ2-1; possibly TRBD2 for D (5 bases). The CDR3 covers 13 residues. CDR1 is SGHRS, CDR2 YFSETQ, per germline. V was pared by 0 bases and J by 4 bases, with 5 bases between. CDR3 DNA: TGCGCCAGCAGCTTGGGGGAGTACAATGAGCAGTTCTTC. Residues: CASSLGEYNEQFF. Full variable domain (remainder filled in from reference TRBV5-1 and TRBJ2-1): KAGVTQTPRYLIKTRGQQVTLSCSPISGHRSVSWYQQTPGQGLQFLFEYFSETQRNKGNFPGRFSGRQFSNSRSEMNVSTLELGDSALYLCASSLGEYNEQFFGPGTRLTVL.

This clone was recorded only once. The chain has TRBV6-5 and TRBJ1-5, with D tentatively TRBD1 (6 bases). With 7 bases removed from V and 4 bases from J, the gap between germline ends came to 14 bases. Germline loops: CDR1 MNHEY, CDR2 SVGAGI. This CDR3 contains 14 residues. The CDR3 bases are TGTGCCAGCACTCAAGGACAGTTTAATCAGCCCCAGCATTTT. It codes for CASTQGQFNQPQHF.

The CDR3 sequence: CASSQGTGKMAGANVLTF. CDR3 sequence (DNA): TGCGCCAGCAGCCAAGGGACAGGGAAAATGGCTGGGGCCAACGTCCTGACTTTC. The chain employs TRBV4-1 and TRBJ2-6; TRBD1 matches at 8 bases. The germline gives CDR1 MGHRA, CDR2 YSYEKL. This CDR3 contains 18 residues. V gave up 1 base and J gave up 2 bases; unmatched junction bases: 7.

This clone is a singleton in its sample. The gene calls are TRBV5-1 and TRBJ1-1; 8 bases are a match to TRBD1. With V trimmed by 4 bases and J by 8 bases, 7 bases remained unmatched. The CDR3 is 13 amino acids. Germline CDR1 and CDR2: SGHRS and YFSETQ. The CDR3 DNA follows: TGCGCCAGCAGCAACAACCGGGACAGGGAAGCTTTCTTT. Its protein product is CASSNNRDREAFF. Variable domain in full (rest from reference TRBV5-1 and TRBJ1-1): KAGVTQTPRYLIKTRGQQVTLSCSPISGHRSVSWYQQTPGQGLQFLFEYFSETQRNKGNFPGRFSGRQFSNSRSEMNVSTLELGDSALYLCASSNNRDREAFFGQGTRLTVV.

The genes are TRBV7-9 and TRBJ1-5; D is uncertain. The CDR3 runs 13 residues. Germline CDR1 is SEHNR and CDR2 is FQNEAQ (reference sequence). V shed 11 bases and J shed 2 bases, with 13 bases lying between them. The CDR3 spells CAVGGQGNQPQHF. For the CDR3, the DNA is TGTGCCGTAGGAGGGCAAGGCAATCAGCCCCAGCATTTT.

CDR3 nucleotides: TGTGCCAGCAGCTTAGCGGACATTAACTATGGCTACACCTTC. It translates to CASSLADINYGYTF. This chain uses TRBV7-9 with TRBJ1-2; D is possibly TRBD1 (5 bases). V shed 0 bases and J shed 1 base, with 6 bases lying between them. This CDR3 comprises 14 residues. From germline, CDR1 is SEHNR and CDR2 FQNEAQ (reference sequence). Based on the CDR3 plus reference TRBV7-9 and TRBJ1-2, the full variable domain is DTGVSQNPRHKITKRGQNVTFRCDPISEHNRLYWYRQTLGQGPEFLTYFQNEAQLEKSRLLSDRFSAERPKGSFSTLEIQRTEQGDSAMYLCASSLADINYGYTFGSGTRLTVV.

This chain uses TRBV5-4 with TRBJ1-3; TRBD1 agrees at 7 bases. The V and J ends lost 4 bases and 2 bases, in that order; junction bases with no gene match: 6. The CDR3 extends over 15 amino acids. Germline-derived CDR1 and CDR2 are SGHNT and YYREEE (reference sequence). The CDR3 is CASSIDRVAGNTIYF. The CDR3 nucleotides are TGTGCCAGCAGCATCGACAGGGTAGCTGGAAACACCATATATTTT.

This chain uses TRBV28 with TRBJ1-1; 11 bases fit TRBD1. From germline, CDR1 is MDHEN and CDR2 SYDVKM. The CDR3 totals 16 residues. Germline trimming cut 3 bases from V and 6 bases from J; bases unmatched to any gene: 9. The CDR3 is CASSFRPGQGGAEAFF. The CDR3 DNA is TGTGCCAGCAGTTTCCGACCGGGACAGGGGGGTGCTGAAGCTTTCTTT.

In its sample, this clone was seen once. The rearrangement links TRBV6-2 or TRBV6-3 to TRBJ1-1; the D gene is possibly TRBD1 (5 bases). Looked up from germline, CDR1 is MNHEY and CDR2 is SVGEGT. V lost 2 bases and J 7 bases, leaving 17 bases between the germline ends. This CDR3 spans 15 amino acids. The CDR3 loop reads CASSYPGSLAVEAFF. The CDR3 bases are TGTGCCAGCAGTTACCCAGGGTCCCTTGCCGTTGAAGCTTTCTTT.

The chain carries TRBV3-1 (or the pseudogene TRBV3-2) and TRBJ2-1; TRBD2 matches 10 bases. From germline, CDR1 is LGHDT and CDR2 YNNKEL (reference sequence). Trimming removed 9 bases from V and 4 bases from J; junction bases left unmatched: 3. The CDR3 extends over 13 amino acids. Here the CDR3 DNA reads TGTGCCAGGAAAGCGGGGGGGTACAATGAGCAGTTCTTC. Its protein is CARKAGGYNEQFF.

This chain connects TRBV19 to TRBJ1-1, with TRBD1 as a possible D gene (5 bases). CDR1 and CDR2 (germline): LNHDA, SQIVND (reference sequence). CDR3 size: 15 residues. Trimming pared 2 bases from V and 1 base from J, leaving 11 bases between. CDR3 amino acids: CASSITGTPNTEAFF. CDR3 nucleotides: TGTGCCAGTAGTATAACAGGTACACCGAACACTGAAGCTTTCTTT. Full variable domain (outside the CDR3, taken from reference TRBV19 and TRBJ1-1): DGGITQSPKYLFRKEGQNVTLSCEQNLNHDAMYWYRQDPGQGLRLIYYSQIVNDFQKGDIAEGYSVSREKKESFPLTVTSAQKNPTAFYLCASSITGTPNTEAFFGQGTRLTVV.

The gene calls are TRBV6-5 and TRBJ1-2; no clear D. The CDR3 sequence is 15 residues long. Germline CDR1 is MNHEY and CDR2 is SVGAGI. Trimming took off 0 bases at V and 2 bases at J, with 10 bases between the two ends. The CDR3 DNA reads as TGTGCCAGCAGTTACTCGAAAACCGGGAACTATGGCTACACCTTC. It translates to CASSYSKTGNYGYTF.

This chain links TRBV5-4 with TRBJ1-3; D ambiguous. The germline gives CDR1 SGHNT, CDR2 YYREEE (reference sequence). CDR3 length equals 16 residues. Trimming shortened V by 0 bases and J by 0 bases, and 10 bases separated the two germline ends. In DNA, the CDR3 is TGTGCCAGCAGCTTGGGTAGTTTGAGCTCTGGAAACACCATATATTTT. Protein: CASSLGSLSSGNTIYF.

This chain joins TRBV9 and TRBJ2-5, with D perhaps TRBD1 (6 bases). V lost 0 bases and J 5 bases, leaving 14 bases between the germline ends. Germline loops: CDR1 SGDLS, CDR2 YYNGEE. The CDR3 is 15 amino acids. The DNA for the CDR3 is TGTGCCAGCAGCGTAGACACAGGGACGGGGGAGACCCAGTACTTC. It specifies CASSVDTGTGETQYF. The whole variable domain, filled in from reference TRBV9 and TRBJ2-5, reads DSGVTQTPKHLITATGQRVTLRCSPRSGDLSVYWYQQSLDQGLQFLIQYYNGEERAKGNILERFSAQQFPDLHSELNLSSLELGDSALYFCASSVDTGTGETQYFGPGTRLLVL.

The J gene is TRBJ2-1, the V gene TRBV5-5; 9 bases line up with TRBD2. CDR3 length equals 14 residues. Germline V gene lookup returns CDR1 SGHKS and CDR2 YYEKEE (reference sequence). With 4 bases clipped from V and 8 bases from J, the junction kept 7 bases outside the gene matches. CDR3 bases: TGTGCCAGCAGCCGCGGGGGGGCCATCGATGAGCAGTTCTTC. As protein: CASSRGGAIDEQFF.

The chain recombines TRBV13 with TRBJ2-4; 8 bases match TRBD2. Germline trimming cut 10 bases from V and 11 bases from J; bases unmatched to any gene: 10. CDR1 and CDR2 (germline): PRHDT, FYEKMQ (reference sequence). The CDR3 totals 12 residues. CDR3 bases: TGTGCCACCCGGGGGGGACCCCCATTTCAGTACTTC. This sequence encodes CATRGGPPFQYF.

The V gene is TRBV10-2, the J gene TRBJ2-1; TRBD1 is a possible D gene (7 bases). The CDR3 runs 15 residues. The germline V gene encodes CDR1 WSHSY and CDR2 SAAADI. The V end lost 6 bases, the J end lost 4 bases, and 16 bases lay between the germline ends. The CDR3 bases are TGCGCCAGCAGGGAGGGGGCGAGAGTGTACAATGAGCAGTTCTTC. Protein sequence: CASREGARVYNEQFF.

The V and J genes are TRBV19 and TRBJ2-2; perhaps TRBD1 as D (5 bases). The V gene's germline CDR1 is LNHDA and CDR2 SQIVND (reference sequence). There are 16 residues in the CDR3. V shed 3 bases and J shed 4 bases, with 15 bases lying between them. CDR3 sequence (DNA): TGTGCCAGTAGTATGGTGGGCAGGGCAGGCACCGGGGAGCTGTTTTTT. This encodes CASSMVGRAGTGELFF.

This chain connects TRBV28 to TRBJ1-1, with 10 bases matching TRBD1. The CDR3 has 16 residues. V shed 6 bases and J 3 bases; nucleotides not matched to a gene: 10. Per germline, CDR1 MDHEN and CDR2 SYDVKM. CDR3 loop: CASSLTGGTGDTEAFF. As DNA, the CDR3 is TGTGCCAGCAGCCTCACGGGCGGGACAGGGGACACTGAAGCTTTCTTT.